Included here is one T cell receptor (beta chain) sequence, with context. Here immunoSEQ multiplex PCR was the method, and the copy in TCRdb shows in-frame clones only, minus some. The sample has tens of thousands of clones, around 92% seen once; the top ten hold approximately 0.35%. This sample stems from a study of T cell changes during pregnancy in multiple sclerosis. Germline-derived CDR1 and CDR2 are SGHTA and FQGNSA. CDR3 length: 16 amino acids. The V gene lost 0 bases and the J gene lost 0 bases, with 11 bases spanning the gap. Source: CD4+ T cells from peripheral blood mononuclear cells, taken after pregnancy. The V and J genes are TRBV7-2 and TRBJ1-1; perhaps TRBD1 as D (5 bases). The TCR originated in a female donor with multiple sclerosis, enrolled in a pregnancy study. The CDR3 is CASSLATAAMNTEAFF. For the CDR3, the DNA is TGTGCCAGCAGCTTAGCGACAGCTGCTATGAACACTGAAGCTTTCTTT.